Listed below are T cell receptor beta chains from one sample, sequenced in a study of T cell responses to AZD1222 COVID-19 vaccine. Generated by immunoSEQ multiplex PCR, the TCRdb table keeps only in-frame clones and is missing some. The table lists about 130,000 clones, about 93% of them singletons. The sample here was peripheral blood, taken on day 0 of AZD1222 vaccination. These receptor sequences come from an adult in good health. Both conserved end residues are part of each CDR3. A D gene is named only where the DNA matches it firmly. Only some rows state a clone size, as once, few, many or a class for expanded clones.

CDR3 DNA	CDR3 protein	D gene	V gene	J gene	clone size
TGTGCCACCAGCAGAGATATGACTAGCGGGGACAATGAGCAGTTCTTC	CATSRDMTSGDNEQFF	TRBD2	TRBV15	TRBJ2-1	-
TGTGCCAGCAGCTTAGGACTAGCGGGGGGCACCGGGGAGCTGTTTTTT	CASSLGLAGGTGELFF	TRBD2	TRBV7-2	TRBJ2-2	-
TGTGCCAGCAGTTCCACAGGGGACAATCAGCCCCAGCATTTT	CASSSTGDNQPQHF	TRBD1	TRBV28	TRBJ1-5	-
TGTGCCAGCAGACCCGGGGAGGGCCGCTACGAGCAGTACTTC	CASRPGEGRYEQYF	TRBD2	TRBV27	TRBJ2-7	-
TGTGCCAGCAGCCCGAACCGTGGACTAGCGGGAGCCTACAATGAGCAGTTCTTC	CASSPNRGLAGAYNEQFF	TRBD2	TRBV7-8	TRBJ2-1	-
TGTGCCACCAGCAGGCCGGGCTCCTACAATGAGCAGTTCTTC	CATSRPGSYNEQFF	-	TRBV15	TRBJ2-1	-
TGCGCCAGCAGCCTAGGGTCGCTTCAAGAGACCCAGTACTTC	CASSLGSLQETQYF	-	TRBV10-2	TRBJ2-5	-
TGTGCCAGCAGTCCCCGGGAGGGGACTAGCGGGAGGGCATGGGAGCAGTTCTTC	CASSPREGTSGRAWEQFF	TRBD2	TRBV25-1	TRBJ2-1	-
TGTGCCAGCAGTGCAATCCCCCCCGGGGAGCTGTTTTTT	CASSAIPPGELFF	-	TRBV27	TRBJ2-2	-
TGTGCCAGTAGGCCTTACCACACTAGCACAGATACGCAGTATTTT	CASRPYHTSTDTQYF	-	TRBV19	TRBJ2-3	-
TGTGCCAGCAGGGCAGGGGCTGATAGCAATCAGCCCCAGCATTTT	CASRAGADSNQPQHF	-	TRBV28	TRBJ1-5	-
TGTGCCAGCAGCTTAGGGCCCGCAGCGGGAGAGACCCAGTACTTC	CASSLGPAAGETQYF	-	TRBV7-2	TRBJ2-5	once
TGTGCCAGCAGCCAAGATGGGACGAGTGCTAATTCACCCCTCCACTTT	CASSQDGTSANSPLHF	-	TRBV3-1/TRBV3-2	TRBJ1-6	-
TGTGCCTCCAAGGGGGGACAGGGGGGCAACACTGAAGCTTTCTTT	CASKGGQGGNTEAFF	TRBD1	TRBV27	TRBJ1-1	few
TGTGCCAGCGGGACTAGTAACGCAGATACGCAGTATTTT	CASGTSNADTQYF	TRBD2	TRBV7-9	TRBJ2-3	-
TGTGCCAGTAGTATACAAAGCAATCAGCCCCAGCATTTT	CASSIQSNQPQHF	-	TRBV19	TRBJ1-5	-
TGTGCCAGCAGCTCTACAGGGGCGACCGGGCAGTTCTTC	CASSSTGATGQFF	TRBD1	TRBV7-3	TRBJ2-1	-
TGTGCCAGCCGCATTGGGGGCGGGAGCTCCTACAATGAGCAGTTCTTC	CASRIGGGSSYNEQFF	-	TRBV28	TRBJ2-1	-
TGTGCCAGCAGTCCCTCCCAGGGAGTAACAGATACGCAGTATTTT	CASSPSQGVTDTQYF	-	TRBV28	TRBJ2-3	-
TGTGCCAGTAGGTATCGGTTTAACTGGAGGACTGAAGCTTTCTTT	CASRYRFNWRTEAFF	-	TRBV19	TRBJ1-1	-
TGTGCCTGGAAACAAGGACGGGTCACCTATCGCAATGAGCAGTTCTTC	CAWKQGRVTYRNEQFF	-	TRBV30	TRBJ2-1	-
TGTGCCAGCAGCTTCCGGACTAGCGGGGAGCTGTTTTTT	CASSFRTSGELFF	TRBD2	TRBV5-4	TRBJ2-2	-
TGTGCCAGCTCACCAACTCAAACTTACGAGCAGTACTTC	CASSPTQTYEQYF	-	TRBV18	TRBJ2-7	-
TGTGCCAGCAGCCCTGGACTCCCTATACGGCATGAGCAGTTCTTC	CASSPGLPIRHEQFF	-	TRBV7-2	TRBJ2-1	-
TGTGCCAGCAGTTATGGGGTTGGAGAAGACTTT	CASSYGVGEDF	-	TRBV12-3/TRBV12-4	TRBJ1-1	-
TGTGCCAGCAGCACTGTAGCAGGGGGGGCGCAGTATTTT	CASSTVAGGAQYF	-	TRBV7-8	TRBJ2-3	-
TGTGCCAGCGGCTCTAGCGGGAGGAATACCGGGGAGCTGTTTTTT	CASGSSGRNTGELFF	TRBD2	TRBV27	TRBJ2-2	-
TGTGCCAGCAGTTTTAGGGGGACCGTGGAAATGAATACGCAGTATTTT	CASSFRGTVEMNTQYF	-	TRBV28	TRBJ2-3	-
TGTGCCAGCAGTTATGGGAATCAGCCCCAGCATTTT	CASSYGNQPQHF	-	TRBV6-2/TRBV6-3	TRBJ1-5	-
TGTGCCTCCTATGGGGCAAATGAAAAACTGTTTTTT	CASYGANEKLFF	-	TRBV21-1	TRBJ1-4	-
TGTGCCAGCAGTGAACTGGGTTACCTTGGGGGCTCTGGAAACACCATATATTTT	CASSELGYLGGSGNTIYF	-	TRBV6-1	TRBJ1-3	-
TGTGCCTGGAGTGGCCGTCGGGACAGGTTGGGCACTAACTATGGCTACACCTTC	CAWSGRRDRLGTNYGYTF	TRBD1	TRBV30	TRBJ1-2	once
TGTGCCAGCAGCCCCGGCATGGGGGACAGCACAGATACGCAGTATTTT	CASSPGMGDSTDTQYF	-	TRBV4-2	TRBJ2-3	-
TGTGCCACCAGTGCTTCAGGATACAATGAGCAGTTCTTC	CATSASGYNEQFF	-	TRBV24-1	TRBJ2-1	-
TGTGCCAGCAGTGACTCGAGGACAGGGAAGGAATATTTT	CASSDSRTGKEYF	TRBD1	TRBV6-4	TRBJ2-3	-
TGTGCCAGCAGCTTTGACGTGAGCTATGGCTACACCTTC	CASSFDVSYGYTF	-	TRBV7-2	TRBJ1-2	-
TGTGCCAGTAGTCTTTGGAACACTGAAGCTTTCTTT	CASSLWNTEAFF	-	TRBV19	TRBJ1-1	-
TGTGCCAGCAGTCAAGCTCAGGTCTATGGCTACACCTTC	CASSQAQVYGYTF	-	TRBV6-2/TRBV6-3	TRBJ1-2	-
TGTGCCAGCAGCAGGGACAGGGCTTACGAGCAGTACTTC	CASSRDRAYEQYF	TRBD1	TRBV6-6	TRBJ2-7	-
TGTGCCAGCAGCCCTCCGGCCCTGGGCTACACCTTC	CASSPPALGYTF	-	TRBV28	TRBJ1-2	-
TGTGCCAGCTCACCACCTCAGGGGAGGGCGAACACTGAAGCTTTCTTT	CASSPPQGRANTEAFF	-	TRBV18	TRBJ1-1	-
TGTGCCAGCAGTTACGGGACAGGGATCTATGGCTACACCTTC	CASSYGTGIYGYTF	TRBD1	TRBV6-5	TRBJ1-2	-
TGTGCCTGGGACGGACAGCTTTATGGCTACACCTTC	CAWDGQLYGYTF	-	TRBV30	TRBJ1-2	-
TGCGCCAGCAGCCCCAAGGGGGAGACCCAGTACTTC	CASSPKGETQYF	-	TRBV4-1	TRBJ2-5	-
TGTGCCAGCAGTGATTGGGGGACAGGGGAGCAGCCCCAGCATTTT	CASSDWGTGEQPQHF	TRBD1	TRBV28	TRBJ1-5	-
TGTGCCAGCAGCTTCCGAGGAGGACGTTCCTACGAGCAGTACTTC	CASSFRGGRSYEQYF	-	TRBV7-8	TRBJ2-7	-
TGCGCCAGCAGCTCGGACAGCCTGAACACTGAAGCTTTCTTT	CASSSDSLNTEAFF	-	TRBV5-1	TRBJ1-1	once
TGTGCCAGCAGGGGGACTTTATCCTACGAGCAGTACTTC	CASRGTLSYEQYF	-	TRBV12-3/TRBV12-4	TRBJ2-7	few
TGTGCCAGCAGTGAAACGCCGGCAAACTATGGCTACACCTTC	CASSETPANYGYTF	-	TRBV2	TRBJ1-2	-
TGTGCCAGCAGCTTACCGGGTACCTACGAGCAGTACTTC	CASSLPGTYEQYF	-	TRBV11-2	TRBJ2-7	-